Following are 9 T cell receptor beta chains from one sample sequenced in a study of T cell changes during pregnancy in multiple sclerosis. Libraries were prepared by immunoSEQ multiplex PCR; TCRdb keeps only in-frame clonotypes and omits some of them. The table lists about 100,000 clones, about nine tenths of them singletons. The sequenced sample was peripheral blood, obtained after pregnancy. The receptors come from a female donor with multiple sclerosis, enrolled in a pregnancy study.

This clone was recorded a few times. The chain employs TRBV18 and TRBJ1-1; TRBD1 aligns across 8 bases. CDR1 and CDR2 (germline): KGHSH, LQKENI. V lost 6 bases, J lost 4 bases, and 7 bases stayed unmatched. This CDR3 contains 14 residues. CDR3 nucleotide sequence: TGTGCCAGCTCGCTAAAAACAGGGGGCACTGAAGCTTTCTTT. It codes for CASSLKTGGTEAFF. The entire variable domain, with the rest obtained from reference TRBV18 and TRBJ1-1, is as follows: NAGVMQNPRHLVRRRGQEARLRCSPMKGHSHVYWYRQLPEEGLKFMVYLQKENIIDESGMPKERFSAEFPKEGPSILRIQQVVRGDSAAYFCASSLKTGGTEAFFGQGTRLTVV.

This clone was seen just once. V and J are TRBV7-9 and TRBJ1-1; D uncertain. Deletions cut 6 bases from V and 3 bases from J, with 14 bases between. Germline CDR1 and CDR2: SEHNR and FQNEAQ (reference sequence). This CDR3 region has 14 residues. The CDR3 loop is CASSSGVWDTEAFF. The CDR3 coding sequence is TGTGCCAGCAGTTCCGGGGTCTGGGACACTGAAGCTTTCTTT.

The gene calls are TRBV6-1 and TRBJ1-2, with 10 bases identical to TRBD1. Germline CDR1 MNHNS, CDR2 SASEGT. The CDR3 contains 14 residues. With V trimmed by 6 bases and J by 8 bases, 9 bases remained unmatched. CDR3 coding DNA: TGTGCCAGCAGGGAACCGGGACAGGGGACCGGCTACACCTTC. Its protein product is CASREPGQGTGYTF.

The genes are TRBV9 and TRBJ2-1, with 8 bases identical to TRBD2. The germline V gene has CDR1 SGDLS and CDR2 YYNGEE. The CDR3 runs 14 residues. Trimming at V came to 1 base and at J to 5 bases, leaving 2 bases not matched to a gene. CDR3 region: CASSVWRGDNEQFF. CDR3 sequence (DNA): TGTGCCAGCAGCGTATGGCGGGGGGACAATGAGCAGTTCTTC.

V gene TRBV5-8 combines with J gene TRBJ1-5; no definite D call. Trimming shortened V by 4 bases and J by 3 bases, and 5 bases separated the two germline ends. The CDR3 runs 12 residues. The germline V gene encodes CDR1 SGHTS and CDR2 YDEGEE. The CDR3 region has the DNA TGTGCCAGCAGCCTTAACAATCAGCCCCAGCATTTT. Translation gives CASSLNNQPQHF.

The chain is built from TRBV13 and TRBJ2-3; 7 bases align to TRBD1. In germline, CDR1 is PRHDT, CDR2 FYEKMQ (reference sequence). V trimming: 5 bases; J trimming: 9 bases; junction bases outside the gene matches: 8. The CDR3 length is 13 residues. The CDR3 sequence is CASSPPQGDTQYF. CDR3 DNA: TGTGCCAGCAGCCCCCCCCAGGGGGACACGCAGTATTTT. Based on the CDR3 plus reference TRBV13 and TRBJ2-3, the full variable domain is AAGVIQSPRHLIKEKRETATLKCYPIPRHDTVYWYQQGPGQDPQFLISFYEKMQSDKGSIPDRFSAQQFSDYHSELNMSSLELGDSALYFCASSPPQGDTQYFGPGTRLTVL.

Note on this clone: One end of the junction varies from germline; a read error may be responsible. This chain joins TRBV19 and TRBJ1-5; 7 bases are shared with TRBD1. CDR1 is LNHDA, CDR2 SQIVND, per germline (reference sequence). There are 13 residues in the CDR3. CDR3 residues: CASSTSLGTEEVF. In DNA, the CDR3 is TGTGCCAGTAGTACCTCGCTCGGGACAGAGGAGGTTTTT.

This clone came up once. This chain uses TRBV2 with TRBJ2-1; TRBD2 matches 7 bases. Losses at the gene ends were 6 bases for V and 0 bases for J; bases not matched to a gene: 5. Germline V gene data show CDR1 as SNHLY and CDR2 as FYNNEI. The CDR3 is 15 residues long. Here the CDR3 reads CASRSGARSYNEQFF. As DNA, the CDR3 is TGTGCCAGCAGAAGCGGGGCCCGCTCCTACAATGAGCAGTTCTTC.

The V and J genes are TRBV14 and TRBJ1-2; tentative D call: TRBD1 (6 bases). The CDR3 consists of 15 residues. In germline, CDR1 is SGHDN, CDR2 FVKESK. The ends were cut back, 4 bases at V and 2 bases at J, with 14 bases in the middle. The CDR3 DNA is TGTGCCAGCAGCCCGGGGGGGCTGGTGAACTATGGCTACACCTTC. This translates into CASSPGGLVNYGYTF.